This TCR beta chain emerged from a study of a mutant IDH1 vaccine in newly diagnosed glioma. Across the whole study: Beginning 4-6 weeks after radiotherapy alone, or with temozolomide cycles, vaccination took place. Standard pretreatment was either radiotherapy, temozolomide, or, for most, radiochemotherapy with temozolomide.

Libraries were prepared by immunoSEQ multiplex PCR; TCRdb keeps only in-frame clonotypes and omits some of them. This sample has 30,000 to 40,000 clones, with about 82% found just once. In the case of this clone: As yet, its antigen is unknown.

Study-level points and caveats: Among top peripheral T cell clonotypes, changes seemed unrelated to pseudoprogression. Researchers report vaccine-induced immune responses in 93.3% of patients.

Germline CDR1 and CDR2: MNHNY and SVGAGI (reference sequence). The CDR3 runs 12 residues. Trimming took 7 bases from V and 6 from J, leaving 10 bases between them. Stated time point: week 35, safety follow-up. Vaccination comprised doses that each held 300 ug of mutant IDH1 20-mer peptide, plus topical imiquimod. The J gene is TRBJ2-4, the V gene TRBV6-6, with D uncertain. The source of this sequence is a man aged 40-50 years with glioma. Some clones in this sample may be carry-over from other donors' samples. The sequencing here drew on PBMCs, taken from a glioma patient whose treatment included an IDH1 peptide vaccine. The CDR3, as DNA: TGTGCCAGCACCAAGACTGGAAACATTCAGTACTTC. As protein: CASTKTGNIQYF.